Below, 21 T cell receptor beta chains from the same sample are listed, as sequenced in a study of control samples from healthy donors and cancer patients. Generated by immunoSEQ multiplex PCR, the TCRdb table keeps only in-frame clones and is missing some. The top ten clones hold approximately 18% of a sample with some 99,000 clones, around 89% of them seen once. Source material: blood. The receptors stem from a woman in her forties or fifties in good health.

V gene TRBV7-2 combines with J gene TRBJ1-1; TRBD1 agrees at 9 bases. The CDR3 has 14 residues. Germline lookup yields CDR1 SGHTA and CDR2 FQGNSA. Unmatched junction bases numbered 5, after V lost 5 bases and J lost 4 bases. This CDR3 is CASSRRQGGTEAFF. In nucleotides, the CDR3 is TGTGCCAGCAGCCGCCGACAGGGGGGCACTGAAGCTTTCTTT. Filled out from reference TRBV7-2 and TRBJ1-1, the complete variable domain reads GAGVSQSPSNKVTEKGKDVELRCDPISGHTALYWYRQSLGQGLEFLIYFQGNSAPDKSGLPSDRFSAERTGGSVSTLTIQRTQQEDSAVYLCASSRRQGGTEAFFGQGTRLTVV.

V usage is TRBV7-3 and J usage is TRBJ2-1, with no clear D. Germline assignment: CDR1 SGHTA and CDR2 FQGTGA. V was trimmed by 5 bases and J by 2 bases, leaving 13 bases between them. This CDR3 is 15 amino acids long. The CDR3 sequence: CASSRRNQTYNEQFF. In nucleotides, the CDR3 is TGTGCCAGCAGCCGAAGGAACCAGACCTACAATGAGCAGTTCTTC.

The V call is TRBV9, the J call TRBJ1-2, with a tentative D call TRBD1 (6 bases). Trimming left V 2 bases short and J 2 bases short, with 16 bases between. The V gene's germline CDR1 is SGDLS and CDR2 YYNGEE. This CDR3 is built from 16 residues. Written as DNA, the CDR3 is TGTGCCAGCAGCGTCCACGGGACAAGAGTAAACTATGGCTACACCTTC. Translated: CASSVHGTRVNYGYTF.

V and J are TRBV30 and TRBJ2-2; 10 bases map to TRBD2. The CDR3 runs 15 residues. The trim removed 2 bases at V and 6 bases at J, leaving 6 bases unmatched. The germline CDR1 and CDR2 sequences are GTSNPN and SVGIG (reference sequence). CDR3 in DNA: TGTGCCTGGAGTCCAGGGACTAGCGAGGCCGGGGAGCTGTTTTTT. As protein: CAWSPGTSEAGELFF.

The chain employs TRBV5-1 and TRBJ2-6, with 7 bases matching TRBD1. This CDR3 has 17 amino acids. The V gene end was trimmed by 3 bases and the J gene end by 1 base; junction bases not matched to a gene: 7. CDR1 and CDR2 (germline): SGHRS, YFSETQ. CDR3 coding DNA: TGCGCCAGCAGCTCAGGGACAGCGTTTTCTGGGGCCAACGTCCTGACTTTC. This sequence encodes CASSSGTAFSGANVLTF.

This rearrangement joins TRBV19 to TRBJ1-1, with 8 bases identical to TRBD1. The CDR3 contains 16 residues. Germline assignment: CDR1 LNHDA and CDR2 SQIVND (reference sequence). With 6 bases clipped from V and 4 bases from J, the junction kept 13 bases outside the gene matches. In DNA, the CDR3 is TGTGCCAGTAGAGAACTCGGGACAGGCCTGACCACTGAAGCTTTCTTT. It specifies CASRELGTGLTTEAFF.

The chain joins TRBV15 to TRBJ2-7; 7 bases are a match to TRBD2. The CDR3 sequence is 17 residues long. CDR1 and CDR2 (germline): LNHNV, YYDKDF (reference sequence). The V gene end was trimmed by 0 bases and the J gene end by 1 base; junction bases not matched to a gene: 9. The DNA for the CDR3 is TGTGCCACCAGCAGAGATGGGTGGGCTAGCGGTTCCTACGAGCAGTACGTC. This encodes CATSRDGWASGSYEQYV.

The chain has TRBV6-5 and TRBJ1-6; tentative D call: TRBD1 (5 bases). This CDR3 contains 12 residues. Trimming removed 11 bases at V and 7 bases at J, with 12 bases between. The germline gives CDR1 MNHEY, CDR2 SVGAGI. DNA of the CDR3: TGTGCCCATAGGGACCAAAATTCACCCCTCCACTTT. It is translated as CAHRDQNSPLHF.

The chain recombines TRBV15 with TRBJ2-1; D ambiguous. The CDR3 loop spans 12 amino acids. V lost 8 bases, J lost 3 bases, and 8 bases lay in between. CDR1 LNHNV and CDR2 YYDKDF come from the germline V gene (reference sequence). The CDR3 DNA is TGTGCCACCGGAGCCGACTACAATGAGCAGTTCTTC. Translated: CATGADYNEQFF.

The V gene is TRBV11-2, the J gene TRBJ2-1; 9 nucleotides match TRBD2. The V and J ends lost 5 bases and 8 bases, in that order; junction bases with no gene match: 10. Germline V lookup: CDR1 SGHAT, CDR2 FQNNGV. The CDR3 is made up of 15 amino acids. The CDR3 region is CASSGQGAGGDEQFF. DNA of the CDR3: TGTGCCAGCAGCGGCCAGGGAGCGGGGGGCGATGAGCAGTTCTTC.

The chain employs TRBV3-1 (or the pseudogene TRBV3-2) and TRBJ2-5; maybe TRBD1 (5 bases). This CDR3 comprises 14 residues. Germline V gene sequence: CDR1 LGHDT, CDR2 YNNKEL (reference sequence). Trimming stripped 2 bases from V and 7 bases from J, with 14 bases between. CDR3 nucleotides: TGTGCCAGCAGCCAAAAAAGGGGCAGTTGGACCCAGTACTTC. Its translation: CASSQKRGSWTQYF.

The chain has TRBV18 and TRBJ2-1; perhaps D is TRBD1 or TRBD2 (5 bases each). CDR1 KGHSH and CDR2 LQKENI come from the germline V gene. Trimming left V 1 base short and J 7 bases short, with 14 bases between. The CDR3 loop spans 15 amino acids. The CDR3 coding sequence is TGTGCCAGCTCACCACAAAGGGGAGAATCGAATGAGCAGTTCTTC. Translated: CASSPQRGESNEQFF.

This clone is a singleton in its sample. The chain recombines TRBV19 with TRBJ2-5; no firm D call. The germline CDR1 and CDR2 sequences are LNHDA and SQIVND (reference sequence). The V gene lost 1 base and the J gene lost 1 base, with 7 bases spanning the gap. The CDR3 runs to 14 residues. CDR3 in DNA: TGTGCCAGTAGTATAGGGGGTTCCCAAGAGACCCAGTACTTC. This gives the protein CASSIGGSQETQYF. Using reference TRBV19 and TRBJ2-5 for the parts outside the CDR3, the full variable domain is DGGITQSPKYLFRKEGQNVTLSCEQNLNHDAMYWYRQDPGQGLRLIYYSQIVNDFQKGDIAEGYSVSREKKESFPLTVTSAQKNPTAFYLCASSIGGSQETQYFGPGTRLLVL.

This clone showed up just a few times. The V gene is TRBV3-1 (or the pseudogene TRBV3-2), the J gene TRBJ1-1, with D tentatively TRBD1 (5 bases). CDR1 is LGHDT and CDR2 is YNNKEL in the germline V gene (reference sequence). The CDR3 sequence is 14 residues long. V lost 4 bases, J lost 1 base, and 10 bases lay in between. The CDR3 sequence is CASSLRDGNTEAFF. The DNA of the CDR3 is TGTGCCAGCAGCCTCAGGGACGGGAACACTGAAGCTTTCTTT.

This chain connects TRBV30 to TRBJ2-5; D ambiguous. There are 15 residues in the CDR3. The V gene lost 2 bases and the J gene lost 5 bases, with 18 bases spanning the gap. Per germline, CDR1 GTSNPN and CDR2 SVGIG (reference sequence). This chain's CDR3 is CAWSRASLRSETQYF. The CDR3 DNA follows: TGTGCCTGGAGTCGCGCCTCCTTACGATCGGAGACCCAGTACTTC.

This sequence joins TRBV29-1 and TRBJ2-4, with D tentatively TRBD1 (6 bases). The CDR3 is made up of 14 amino acids. V lost 0 bases and J lost 3, with 9 bases in between. The germline CDR1 and CDR2 sequences are SQVTM and ANQGSEA. CDR3 in amino acids: CSVEDRGVKNIQYF. CDR3 in DNA: TGCAGCGTTGAAGACAGGGGAGTCAAAAACATTCAGTACTTC.

V usage is TRBV29-1 and J usage is TRBJ1-1, with 8 bases identical to TRBD1. The germline CDR1 and CDR2 sequences are SQVTM and ANQGSEA. V shed 7 bases and J 6 bases; nucleotides not matched to a gene: 4. The CDR3 consists of 11 residues. The CDR3 sequence: CSGDRGAEAFF. In nucleotides, the CDR3 is TGCAGCGGCGACAGGGGCGCTGAAGCTTTCTTT.

The chain recombines TRBV2 with TRBJ2-7; TRBD2 might be the D (6 bases). V lost 3 bases and J lost 7, with 16 bases in between. Germline V gene data show CDR1 as SNHLY and CDR2 as FYNNEI. CDR3 size: 14 residues. The DNA for the CDR3 is TGTGCCAGCAGTGATGGGGGGATGCTCAGGGAGCAGTACGTC. Translating it yields CASSDGGMLREQYV.

This chain joins TRBV18 and TRBJ1-1, with D hard to call. V lost 7 bases and J lost 0, with 18 bases in between. This CDR3 region has 16 residues. Germline V gene data show CDR1 as KGHSH and CDR2 as LQKENI. In DNA, the CDR3 is TGTGCCAGCTTAAATACGGTAGGGTTCATGAACACTGAAGCTTTCTTT. Protein sequence: CASLNTVGFMNTEAFF.

The chain couples TRBV5-1 to TRBJ2-5; TRBD1 is a possible D gene (6 bases). The CDR3 consists of 16 residues. Trimming stripped 2 bases from V and 5 bases from J, with 19 bases between. The germline V gene encodes CDR1 SGHRS and CDR2 YFSETQ. CDR3 loop: CASSFVQGRVWETQYF. The CDR3 bases are TGCGCCAGCAGCTTCGTTCAGGGGCGGGTTTGGGAGACCCAGTACTTC.

V and J are TRBV5-1 and TRBJ2-5; 8 nucleotides agree with TRBD2. The CDR3 has 16 amino acids. Germline CDR1 is SGHRS and CDR2 is YFSETQ. V shed 1 base and J 2 bases; nucleotides not matched to a gene: 7. CDR3 in DNA: TGCGCCAGCAGCTTGTCTGCGGGGGGAGGACAAGAGACCCAGTACTTC. It yields the protein CASSLSAGGGQETQYF.